The next 32 T cell receptor beta chains were all read from a single sample in a study of blood T cell repertoires in COVID-19. Assay used: immunoSEQ multiplex PCR; TCRdb lists only in-frame clones, some missing. The sample records about 150,000 clones, roughly 84% being singletons. Sample: PBMCs or T cells enriched from blood (not recorded which). These receptors all stem from a woman between 45 and 65 years old who had been exposed to COVID-19.

The sample holds a few counts of this clone. V usage is TRBV11-3 and J usage is TRBJ2-3; D is uncertain. The CDR3 spans 15 residues. V dropped 4 bases and J dropped 6 bases, with 17 bases sitting between them. Germline V gene lookup returns CDR1 SGHNT and CDR2 YENEEA. The CDR3: CASSSDSRPGDTQYF. CDR3 bases: TGTGCCAGCAGCTCTGACTCCCGGCCCGGGGATACGCAGTATTTT.

This chain joins TRBV4-3 and TRBJ1-1; 7 bases align to TRBD1. The CDR3 spans 16 residues. The V gene end was trimmed by 3 bases and the J gene end by 2 bases; junction bases not matched to a gene: 9. Germline V gene sequence: CDR1 LGHNA, CDR2 YSLEER. The CDR3 here is CASSQGLGQANTEAFF. The CDR3 DNA reads as TGCGCCAGCAGCCAGGGACTAGGACAGGCCAACACTGAAGCTTTCTTT.

The rearrangement links TRBV30 to TRBJ2-7; D not resolved. The germline V gene has CDR1 GTSNPN and CDR2 SVGIG (reference sequence). The CDR3 extends over 12 amino acids. V lost 3 bases to trimming and J lost 3 bases, with 9 bases between them. The CDR3 DNA sequence: TGTGCCTGGAGCCCCAACGGCTACGAGCAGTACTTC. It translates to CAWSPNGYEQYF.

The CDR3, as DNA: TGTGCCAGCAGTGAAGCTCGGGGTTACCAGCCCCAGCATTTT. This gives the protein CASSEARGYQPQHF. The chain joins TRBV6-1 to TRBJ1-5; no definite D call. From germline, CDR1 is MNHNS and CDR2 SASEGT. V dropped 0 bases and J dropped 7 bases, with 10 bases sitting between them. The CDR3 is 14 residues long.

The chain links TRBV24-1 to TRBJ1-2; D possibly corresponds to TRBD1 (5 bases). The V gene lost 5 bases and the J gene lost 8 bases, with 8 bases spanning the gap. This CDR3 has 11 residues. In germline, CDR1 is KGHDR, CDR2 SFDVKD. The chain's CDR3 is CATSGRGGYTF. The CDR3 DNA sequence: TGTGCCACCAGTGGTAGGGGCGGCTACACCTTC.

Comment on this clone: One end of the junction fails to match germline, which may point to a read error. CDR3 amino acids: CASGLVLTEPVF. The CDR3, as DNA: TGTGCTAGTGGTTTGGTACTTACCGAACCCGTCTTT. The chain joins TRBV12-5 to TRBJ1-1; D remains ambiguous. CDR1 is LGHNT, CDR2 FRNRAP, per germline. The CDR3 sequence is 12 residues long.

CDR3: CASSLQGPGTEAFF. CDR3 coding DNA: TGTGCCAGCAGCTTACAGGGCCCGGGCACTGAAGCTTTCTTT. The chain couples TRBV7-6 to TRBJ1-1, with D possibly TRBD1 on 5 matching bases. From germline, CDR1 is SGHVS and CDR2 FNYEAQ. There are 14 residues in the CDR3. V lost 2 bases and J lost 4, with 11 bases in between.

This clone was seen a single time. In DNA, the CDR3 is TGTGCCAGCAGCCCCCAGGGCAGGGGTAACTATGGCTACACCTTC. Translated: CASSPQGRGNYGYTF. The chain joins TRBV6-5 to TRBJ1-2; D might be TRBD1 (6 bases). The V gene lost 6 bases and the J gene lost 1 base, with 15 bases spanning the gap. The CDR3 extends over 15 amino acids. The germline CDR1 and CDR2 sequences are MNHEY and SVGAGI.

The chain uses TRBV2 and TRBJ2-5, with 12 bases aligning to TRBD2. Germline V gene lookup returns CDR1 SNHLY and CDR2 FYNNEI. The trim removed 4 bases at V and 5 bases at J, leaving 5 bases unmatched. The CDR3 loop spans 15 amino acids. CDR3 nucleotides: TGTGCCAGCAGTGCTAGCGGGGGGGCCGAGGAGACCCAGTACTTC. Its translation: CASSASGGAEETQYF.

This sequence joins TRBV20-1 and TRBJ2-1; 7 nucleotides agree with TRBD2. There are 11 residues in the CDR3. V was pared by 3 bases and J by 7 bases, with 0 bases of the junction left unmatched. Germline CDR1 and CDR2: DFQATT and SNEGSKA (reference sequence). The CDR3 loop is CSASGRNEQFF. The CDR3 DNA sequence: TGCAGTGCTAGCGGGAGGAATGAGCAGTTCTTC.

This clone was recorded a few times. The CDR3 region has the DNA TGTGCTAGTGGTTTGGGCGGGGTAGATGGCTACACCTTC. This encodes CASGLGGVDGYTF. The chain couples TRBV12-5 to TRBJ1-2; D unresolved. This CDR3 region has 13 residues. Trimming pared 1 base from V and 6 bases from J, leaving 9 bases between. CDR1 and CDR2 from the germline V gene are LGHNT and FRNRAP.

The chain carries TRBV14 and TRBJ2-2, with 8 bases identical to TRBD1. Germline lookup yields CDR1 SGHDN and CDR2 FVKESK. With V trimmed by 0 bases and J by 2 bases, 8 bases remained unmatched. This CDR3 is built from 18 residues. For the CDR3, the DNA is TGTGCCAGCAGCCAAGACCTTATACAGGGGGTTAACACCGGGGAGCTGTTTTTT. The encoded protein is CASSQDLIQGVNTGELFF.

The chain joins TRBV27 to TRBJ1-4; 9 nucleotides align to TRBD1. The germline V gene has CDR1 MNHEY and CDR2 SMNVEV (reference sequence). Trimming cost V 1 base and J 7 bases; bases outside gene matches: 4. The CDR3 consists of 15 residues. The CDR3 sequence: CASSLLNRGREKLFF. The CDR3, as DNA: TGTGCCAGCAGTTTATTGAACAGGGGGCGTGAAAAACTGTTTTTT.

The chain couples TRBV7-2 to TRBJ2-1, with TRBD1 matching over 9 bases. Trimming cost V 5 bases and J 4 bases; bases outside gene matches: 9. The CDR3 consists of 16 residues. Looked up from germline, CDR1 is SGHTA and CDR2 is FQGNSA. CDR3 sequence: CASSPPPDRGYNEQFF. The DNA of the CDR3 is TGTGCCAGCAGCCCCCCCCCGGACAGGGGATACAATGAGCAGTTCTTC.

The rearrangement links TRBV18 to TRBJ2-7; 8 bases are a match to TRBD1. Germline V gene sequence: CDR1 KGHSH, CDR2 LQKENI. The CDR3 totals 16 residues. The J segment lost 0 bases and the V segment lost 3 bases, leaving 7 bases of the junction unmatched. The CDR3 DNA reads as TGTGCCAGCTCACCGATGACCGGGACAGGCTCCTACGAGCAGTACTTC. Translating it yields CASSPMTGTGSYEQYF.

The chain combines TRBV18 with TRBJ2-7; 9 nucleotides line up with TRBD2. Trimming took 6 bases from V and 6 from J; bases not matched to a gene: 9. The CDR3 covers 14 residues. From germline, CDR1 is KGHSH and CDR2 LQKENI. The CDR3 bases are TGTGCCAGCTCCGAATTAGCGGGGGACGGCGAGCAGTACTTC. It translates to CASSELAGDGEQYF.

The J gene is TRBJ2-1, the V gene TRBV27; TRBD2 matches at 9 bases. Germline V lookup: CDR1 MNHEY, CDR2 SMNVEV (reference sequence). Trimming removed 2 bases from V and 7 bases from J; junction bases left unmatched: 12. This CDR3 has 17 residues. DNA for the CDR3: TGTGCCAGCAGTTTACCTCCGGGACTAGCCCATTCAAATGAGCAGTTCTTC. Translated: CASSLPPGLAHSNEQFF.

The chain has TRBV19 and TRBJ2-7, with D perhaps TRBD2 (6 bases). The CDR3 has 14 amino acids. Germline V CDR1 and CDR2: LNHDA, SQIVND (reference sequence). The V end was cut by 4 bases, the J end by 4 bases, with 14 bases between. The CDR3 protein is CASSTKAGSYEQYF. The CDR3 region has the DNA TGTGCCAGTAGTACAAAGGCCGGGAGTTACGAGCAGTACTTC. Filled out from reference TRBV19 and TRBJ2-7, the complete variable domain reads DGGITQSPKYLFRKEGQNVTLSCEQNLNHDAMYWYRQDPGQGLRLIYYSQIVNDFQKGDIAEGYSVSREKKESFPLTVTSAQKNPTAFYLCASSTKAGSYEQYFGPGTRLTVT.

The chain combines TRBV10-1 with TRBJ2-2, with TRBD2 identical over 14 bases. Germline lookup yields CDR1 WNHNN and CDR2 SYGVQD (reference sequence). The J segment lost 1 base and the V segment lost 3 bases, leaving 1 base of the junction unmatched. The CDR3 spans 17 residues. CDR3: CASSEGLAGGNTGELFF. In nucleotides, the CDR3 is TGCGCCAGCAGTGAAGGACTAGCGGGGGGGAACACCGGGGAGCTGTTTTTT.

V usage is TRBV9 and J usage is TRBJ2-5; possibly TRBD2 for D (6 bases). This CDR3 is 17 amino acids long. Trimming took 6 bases from V and 5 from J, leaving 26 bases between them. From germline, CDR1 is SGDLS and CDR2 YYNGEE. Written as DNA, the CDR3 is TGTGCCAGCACCGAATCCCCCATTGACGGGAGAGGCGAGACCCAGTACTTC. Amino acid sequence: CASTESPIDGRGETQYF.

The V gene is TRBV7-9, the J gene TRBJ1-5, with a tentative D call TRBD1 (5 bases). V shed 3 bases and J shed 4 bases, with 10 bases lying between them. From germline, CDR1 is SEHNR and CDR2 FQNEAQ (reference sequence). The CDR3 extends over 14 amino acids. The CDR3 reads CASSFQGTNQPQHF. The CDR3 coding sequence is TGTGCCAGCAGCTTCCAGGGAACAAATCAGCCCCAGCATTTT.

In its sample, this clone was seen once. The CDR3 is CASSYVPGGIDGYTF. The CDR3 nucleotides are TGTGCCAGCAGTTATGTCCCCGGGGGGATAGATGGCTACACCTTC. The rearrangement joins TRBV6-5 to TRBJ1-2; maybe TRBD1 (5 bases). Germline lookup yields CDR1 MNHEY and CDR2 SVGAGI. The CDR3 length is 15 residues. The V end was cut by 3 bases, the J end by 6 bases, with 17 bases between.

The genes are TRBV5-1 and TRBJ2-3; D uncertain. Germline CDR1 is SGHRS and CDR2 is YFSETQ. The CDR3 length is 14 residues. Trimming removed 0 bases at V and 3 bases at J, with 8 bases between. The CDR3 loop reads CASSLAPVTDTQYF. The CDR3 DNA follows: TGCGCCAGCAGCTTGGCGCCGGTTACAGATACGCAGTATTTT.

The chain links TRBV6-7 to TRBJ2-7; maybe TRBD1 (5 bases). TRBV6-7 is classed as an ORF, of uncertain function. Deletions cut 0 bases from V and 0 bases from J, with 12 bases between. The CDR3 sequence is 16 residues long. CDR3 loop: CASSYSQGTPSYEQYF. The CDR3 DNA follows: TGTGCCAGCAGTTACTCCCAGGGAACTCCCTCCTACGAGCAGTACTTC.

This chain joins TRBV11-2 and TRBJ1-4; D unclear. With 5 bases removed from V and 4 bases from J, the gap between germline ends came to 11 bases. This CDR3 comprises 14 residues. Germline V gives CDR1 SGHAT, CDR2 FQNNGV. Here the CDR3 reads CASSVARLNEKLFF. The CDR3 region has the DNA TGTGCCAGCAGCGTAGCCCGTCTTAATGAAAAACTGTTTTTT.

The chain uses TRBV10-3 and TRBJ2-1; TRBD2 aligns across 10 bases. There are 13 residues in the CDR3. V lost 7 bases and J lost 8; bases outside the gene matches: 5. CDR1 is ENHRY, CDR2 SYGVKD, per germline. CDR3 protein: CAITASGSDEQFF. The CDR3 DNA sequence: TGTGCCATCACAGCTAGCGGGAGTGATGAGCAGTTCTTC.

The chain combines TRBV6-5 with TRBJ2-2, with TRBD2 identical over 11 bases. The CDR3 is 15 amino acids. Unmatched junction bases numbered 7, after V lost 7 bases and J lost 6 bases. Germline CDR1 and CDR2: MNHEY and SVGAGI. This chain's CDR3 is CASTTTSGVAGELFF. CDR3 in DNA: TGTGCCAGCACTACGACTAGCGGGGTTGCCGGGGAGCTGTTTTTT.

The rearrangement uses TRBV11-3 and TRBJ2-1; 7 bases line up with TRBD2. From germline, CDR1 is SGHNT and CDR2 YENEEA. CDR3 length equals 17 residues. V lost 1 base, J lost 5 bases, and 11 bases stayed unmatched. CDR3 nucleotide sequence: TGTGCCAGCAGCTTAGTGTGGGCGGGAGATCGAAACAATGAGCAGTTCTTC. Translation: CASSLVWAGDRNNEQFF.

There are a few counts of this clone. This rearrangement joins TRBV7-9 to TRBJ2-2; D unclear. This CDR3 has 11 amino acids. V was shortened by 5 bases and J by 4 bases, with 2 bases between the two germline ends. Germline values: CDR1 SEHNR, CDR2 FQNEAQ (reference sequence). This CDR3 reads CASSLTGELFF. CDR3 bases: TGTGCCAGCAGCCTCACCGGGGAGCTGTTTTTT.

This clone was observed once. This rearrangement joins TRBV12-3 or TRBV12-4 to TRBJ1-2; D perhaps matches TRBD1 (6 bases). The CDR3 is made up of 13 amino acids. Trimming pared 3 bases from V and 8 bases from J, leaving 13 bases between. This CDR3 reads CASSFGQGQGYTF. The DNA for the CDR3 is TGTGCCAGCAGTTTCGGGCAGGGACAAGGCTACACCTTC.

The J gene is TRBJ1-2, the V gene TRBV25-1; 8 bases align to TRBD1. The CDR3 totals 14 residues. Germline V lookup: CDR1 MGHDK, CDR2 SYGVNS. V shed 3 bases and J 5 bases; nucleotides not matched to a gene: 5. The CDR3 loop is CASSDLDREYGYTF. The CDR3 region has the DNA TGTGCCAGCAGTGATCTGGACAGGGAGTATGGCTACACCTTC.

The J gene is TRBJ1-5, the V gene TRBV28; unclear D gene. The V end lost 3 bases, the J end lost 7 bases, and 10 bases lay between the germline ends. Germline lookup yields CDR1 MDHEN and CDR2 SYDVKM. CDR3 length equals 13 residues. The CDR3 nucleotides read TGTGCCAGCAGTTTGAGGGTCGAACAGCCCCAGCATTTT. This encodes CASSLRVEQPQHF.